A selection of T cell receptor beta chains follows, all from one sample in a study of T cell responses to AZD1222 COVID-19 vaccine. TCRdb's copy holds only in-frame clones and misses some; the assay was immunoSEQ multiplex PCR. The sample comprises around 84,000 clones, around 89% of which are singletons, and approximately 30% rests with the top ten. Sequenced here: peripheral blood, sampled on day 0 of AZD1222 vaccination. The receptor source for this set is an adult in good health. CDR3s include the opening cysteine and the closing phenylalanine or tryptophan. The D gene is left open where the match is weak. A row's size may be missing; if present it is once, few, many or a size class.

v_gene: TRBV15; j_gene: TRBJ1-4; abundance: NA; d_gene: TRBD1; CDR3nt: TGTGCCACCAGCAGAGAGACAGGGGGGAATGAAAAACTGTTTTTT; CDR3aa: CATSRETGGNEKLFF
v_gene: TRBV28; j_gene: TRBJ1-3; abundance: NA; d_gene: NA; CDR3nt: TGTGCCAGCAGTTCCCCCGTGTGGGCTTTCGGAAACACCATATATTTT; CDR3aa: CASSSPVWAFGNTIYF
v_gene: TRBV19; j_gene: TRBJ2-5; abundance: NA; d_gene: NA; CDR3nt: TGTGCCAGTAGTCCAGGCGGAGGAGAGACCCAGTACTTC; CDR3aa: CASSPGGGETQYF
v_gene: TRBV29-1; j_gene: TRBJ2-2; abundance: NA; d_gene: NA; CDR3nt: TGCAGCGTTGAGAGGGGTAATAGGGCCGGGGAGCTGTTTTTT; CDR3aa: CSVERGNRAGELFF
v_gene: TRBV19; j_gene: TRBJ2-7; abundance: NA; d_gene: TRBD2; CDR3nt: TGTGCCAGTAGTTTAGGGACTAGCGGGAGCGCCTACGAGCAGTACTTC; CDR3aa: CASSLGTSGSAYEQYF
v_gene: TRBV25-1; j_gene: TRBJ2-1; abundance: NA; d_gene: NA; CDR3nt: TGTGCCAGCAGTCCAGGGAGTGGGTCCTACAATGAGCAGTTCTTC; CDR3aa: CASSPGSGSYNEQFF
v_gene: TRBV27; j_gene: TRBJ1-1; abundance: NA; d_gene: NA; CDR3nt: TGTGCCAGCAGTCCGAACTTTCTGGGCACTGAAGCTTTCTTT; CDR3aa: CASSPNFLGTEAFF
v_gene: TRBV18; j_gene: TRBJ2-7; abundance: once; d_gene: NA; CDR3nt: TGTGCCAGCTCACCTACCGGGGAGCCAAGAACCTACGAGCAGTACTTC; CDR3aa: CASSPTGEPRTYEQYF
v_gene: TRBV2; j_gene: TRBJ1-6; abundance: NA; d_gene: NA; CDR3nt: TGTGCCAGCAGTGATAGGGTATCACCCCTCCACTTT; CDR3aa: CASSDRVSPLHF
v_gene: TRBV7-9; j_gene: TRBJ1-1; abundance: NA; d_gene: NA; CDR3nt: TGTGCCAGCAGCTTAGAACGAGCTTCAAGGGAAGGGTGGGGCTTT; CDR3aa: CASSLERASREGWGF
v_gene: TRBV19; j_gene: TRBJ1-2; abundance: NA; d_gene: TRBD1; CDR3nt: TGTGCCAGTAGTATCGCACAGGGGTATGGCTACACCTTC; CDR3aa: CASSIAQGYGYTF
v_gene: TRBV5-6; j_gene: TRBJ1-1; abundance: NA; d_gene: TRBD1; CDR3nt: TGTGCCAGCAGCTTGGTGGCAGGGGGGAGGACTGAAGCTTTCTTT; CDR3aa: CASSLVAGGRTEAFF
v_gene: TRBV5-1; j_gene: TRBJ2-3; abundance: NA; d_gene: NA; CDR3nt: TGCGCCAGCAGCTGGGGGACCGACACTTCGGCAGATACGCAGTATTTT; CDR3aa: CASSWGTDTSADTQYF
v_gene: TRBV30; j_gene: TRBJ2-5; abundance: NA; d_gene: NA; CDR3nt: TGTGCCTGGAGAAGGGTGACAGAACAAGAGACCCAGTACTTC; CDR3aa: CAWRRVTEQETQYF
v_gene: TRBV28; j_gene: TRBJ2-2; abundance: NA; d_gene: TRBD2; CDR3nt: TGTGCCAGCAGTTTTTACCCCGGGACTAGCGGGTCCACCGGGGAGCTGTTTTTT; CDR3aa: CASSFYPGTSGSTGELFF
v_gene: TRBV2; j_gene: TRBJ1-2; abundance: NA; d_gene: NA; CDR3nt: TGTGCCAGCAGCGCCAATACTAACTATGGCTACACCTTC; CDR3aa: CASSANTNYGYTF
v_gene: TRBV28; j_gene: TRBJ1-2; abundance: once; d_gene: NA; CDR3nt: TGTGCCAGCAGTCCCCGATTGAGAGGCTACACCTTC; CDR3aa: CASSPRLRGYTF
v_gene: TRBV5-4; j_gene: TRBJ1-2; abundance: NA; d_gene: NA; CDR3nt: TGTGCCAGCAGCTTGCGCCTAGGAGGCTACACCTTC; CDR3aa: CASSLRLGGYTF
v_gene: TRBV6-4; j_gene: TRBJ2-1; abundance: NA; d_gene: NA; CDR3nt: TGTGCCAGCAGTGACTCTGGGAGCTCCTACAATGAGCAGTTCTTC; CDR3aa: CASSDSGSSYNEQFF
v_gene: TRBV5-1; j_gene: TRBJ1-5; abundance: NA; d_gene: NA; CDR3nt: TGCGCCAGCAGCTTGGACGCCCGGGGGAATCAGCCCCAGCATTTT; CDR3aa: CASSLDARGNQPQHF
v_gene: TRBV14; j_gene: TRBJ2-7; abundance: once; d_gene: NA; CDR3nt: TGTGCCAGCAGCCAGTCGCAGAGCGAGCAGTACTTC; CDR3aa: CASSQSQSEQYF
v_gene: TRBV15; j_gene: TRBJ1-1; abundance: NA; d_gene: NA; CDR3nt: TGTGCCACCAGCAGAGATCGGCGCGGCCAGGGTATGGGGAACACTGAAGCTTTCTTT; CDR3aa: CATSRDRRGQGMGNTEAFF
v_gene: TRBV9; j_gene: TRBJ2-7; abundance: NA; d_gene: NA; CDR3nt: TGTGCCAGCAGCGCAGAGGGGGTTTTC; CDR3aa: CASSAEGVF
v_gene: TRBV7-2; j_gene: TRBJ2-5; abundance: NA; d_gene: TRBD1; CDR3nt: TGTGCCAGCAGCTTCAGGACAGGGGGCAGGGAGACCCAGTACTTC; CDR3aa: CASSFRTGGRETQYF
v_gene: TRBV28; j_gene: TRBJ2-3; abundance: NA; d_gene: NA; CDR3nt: TGTGCCAGCAGTTTATTGTGGACATCTAGCACAGATACGCAGTATTTT; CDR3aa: CASSLLWTSSTDTQYF